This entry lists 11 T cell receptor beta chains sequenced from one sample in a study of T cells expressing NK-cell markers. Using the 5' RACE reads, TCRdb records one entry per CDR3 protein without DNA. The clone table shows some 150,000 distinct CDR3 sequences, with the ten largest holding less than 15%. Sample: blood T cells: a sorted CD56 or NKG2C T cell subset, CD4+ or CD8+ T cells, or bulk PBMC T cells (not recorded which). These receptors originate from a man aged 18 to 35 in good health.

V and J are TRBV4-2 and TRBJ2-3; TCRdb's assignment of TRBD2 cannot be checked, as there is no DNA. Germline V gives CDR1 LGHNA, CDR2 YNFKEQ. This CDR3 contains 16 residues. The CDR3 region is CASSQERGDSTDTQYF.

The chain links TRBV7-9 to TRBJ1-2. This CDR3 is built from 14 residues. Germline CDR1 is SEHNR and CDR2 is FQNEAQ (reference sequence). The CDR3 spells CASSLVAGHLGYTF.

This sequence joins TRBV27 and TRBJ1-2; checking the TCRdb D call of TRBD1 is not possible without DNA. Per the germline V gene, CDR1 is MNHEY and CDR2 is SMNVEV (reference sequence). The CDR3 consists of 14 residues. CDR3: CASSPGQGAIGYTF.

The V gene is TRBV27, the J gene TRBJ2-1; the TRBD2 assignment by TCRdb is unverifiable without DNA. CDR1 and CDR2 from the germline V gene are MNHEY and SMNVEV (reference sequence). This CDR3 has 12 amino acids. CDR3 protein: CASSTGPDEQFF.

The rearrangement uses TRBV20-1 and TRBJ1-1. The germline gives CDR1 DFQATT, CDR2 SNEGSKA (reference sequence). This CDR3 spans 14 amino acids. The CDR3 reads CSAPLEGYGTEAFF.

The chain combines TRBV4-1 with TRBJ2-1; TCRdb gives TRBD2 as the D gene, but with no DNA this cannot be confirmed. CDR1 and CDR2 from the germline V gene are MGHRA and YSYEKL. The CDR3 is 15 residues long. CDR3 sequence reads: CASSQGLAGDNEQFF.

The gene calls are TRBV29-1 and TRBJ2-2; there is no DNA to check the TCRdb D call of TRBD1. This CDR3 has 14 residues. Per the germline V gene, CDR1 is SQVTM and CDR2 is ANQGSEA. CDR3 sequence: CSVDLAPGAGELFF.

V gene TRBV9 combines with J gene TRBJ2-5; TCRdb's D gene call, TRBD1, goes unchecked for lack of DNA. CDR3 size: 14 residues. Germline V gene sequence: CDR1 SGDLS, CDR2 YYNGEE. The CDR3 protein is CASSPWTGDETQYF. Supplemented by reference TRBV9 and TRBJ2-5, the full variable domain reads DSGVTQTPKHLITATGQRVTLRCSPRSGDLSVYWYQQSLDQGLQFLIQYYNGEERAKGNILERFSAQQFPDLHSELNLSSLELGDSALYFCASSPWTGDETQYFGPGTRLLVL.

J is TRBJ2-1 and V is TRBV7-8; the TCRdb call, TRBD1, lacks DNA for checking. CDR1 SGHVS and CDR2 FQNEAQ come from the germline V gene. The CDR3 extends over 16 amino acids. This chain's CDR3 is CASSPTPRGGHNEQFF.

The CDR3 sequence: CASSPGADTQYF. The chain carries TRBV12-3 or TRBV12-4 and TRBJ2-3; TCRdb designates TRBD1, a call that cannot be tested without DNA. The CDR3 runs 12 residues.

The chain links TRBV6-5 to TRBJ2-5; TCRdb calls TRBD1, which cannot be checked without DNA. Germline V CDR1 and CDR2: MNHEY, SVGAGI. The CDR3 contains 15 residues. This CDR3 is CASRGGRGLQETQYF.